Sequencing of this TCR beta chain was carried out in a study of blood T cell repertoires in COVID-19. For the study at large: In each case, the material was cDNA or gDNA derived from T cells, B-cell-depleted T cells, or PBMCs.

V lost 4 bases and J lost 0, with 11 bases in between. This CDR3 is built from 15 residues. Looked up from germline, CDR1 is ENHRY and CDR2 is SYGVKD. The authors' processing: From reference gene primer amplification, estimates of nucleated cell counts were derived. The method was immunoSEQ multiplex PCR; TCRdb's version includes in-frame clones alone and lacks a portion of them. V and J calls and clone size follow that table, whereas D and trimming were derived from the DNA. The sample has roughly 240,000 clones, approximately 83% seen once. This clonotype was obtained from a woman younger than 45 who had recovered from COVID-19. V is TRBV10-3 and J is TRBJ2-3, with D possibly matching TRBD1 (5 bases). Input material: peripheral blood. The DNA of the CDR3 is TGTGCCATCAGTGTCGCAGGGCCTAGCACAGATACGCAGTATTTT. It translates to CAISVAGPSTDTQYF.